The rows below give T cell receptor beta chains drawn from one sample of a study of T-cell reconstitution after alpha-beta-depleted transplantation in children. TCRdb passed the PCR reads through MiXCR, listing each CDR3 protein once. Here the sample spans about 98,000 distinct CDR3 sequences, approximately 8% being singletons. Sequencing used PBMCs, obtained before TCRalphabeta/CD19-depleted stem cell transplant. Source of these receptors: a boy aged 2 to 9 with acute lymphoblastic leukemia, due to receive a stem cell transplant. CDR3s include the opening cysteine and the closing phenylalanine or tryptophan. The order of the fields is clone size, J gene, V gene, D gene, CDR3 DNA, CDR3 protein. D genes are given only for firm matches. Rows may omit the clone size; those that give it use once, few, many or a size class.

few,TRBJ1-5,TRBV20-1,NA,TGCAGTTCACGACCCGCGGGCAATCAGCCCCAGCATTTT,CSSRPAGNQPQHF
many,TRBJ1-1,TRBV12-3/TRBV12-4,NA,TGTGCCAGCAGTTTATACGGGAACACTGAAGCTTTCTTT,CASSLYGNTEAFF
few,TRBJ2-2,TRBV4-2,NA,TGTGCCAGCAGCCAAGATTGGCCGGGGGGCATGACCGGGGAGCTGTTTTTT,CASSQDWPGGMTGELFF
NA,TRBJ2-3,TRBV28,NA,TGTGCCAGCGGTCGTACGGGGTCCTCACGGGATACGCAGTATTTT,CASGRTGSSRDTQYF
few,TRBJ1-5,TRBV20-1,NA,TGCAGTGCTAGCAAAGGGGTGGATCAGCCCCAGCATTTT,CSASKGVDQPQHF
many,TRBJ1-4,TRBV7-2,NA,TGTGCCAGCGGCCGACAGGCGACTAATGAAAAACTGTTTTTT,CASGRQATNEKLFF
few,TRBJ1-2,TRBV3-1,NA,TGTGCCAGCAGCCAAGGGTATCGGACAATCTATGGCTACACCTTC,CASSQGYRTIYGYTF
NA,TRBJ1-1,TRBV12-3/TRBV12-4,NA,TGTGCCAGCAGTTCCGGTCACATGAACACTGAAGCTTTCTTT,CASSSGHMNTEAFF
few,TRBJ2-6,TRBV2,NA,TGTGCCAGCGTAAACTCTGGGGCCAACGTCCTGACTTTC,CASVNSGANVLTF
many,TRBJ2-3,TRBV4-3,TRBD2,TGCGCCAGCAGCCAAGAATTTAGCGGGGGGCCAATCTCAGATACGCAGTATTTT,CASSQEFSGGPISDTQYF
NA,TRBJ1-1,TRBV25-1,NA,TGTGCCAGCAGCCCGACTAGACCGAACACTGAAGCTTTCTTT,CASSPTRPNTEAFF
few,TRBJ2-7,TRBV11-2,NA,TGTGCCAGCAGCTACTACGAGCAGTACTTC,CASSYYEQYF